This T cell receptor beta chain was obtained from a study of CD8+CD57+ T cells in acquired aplastic anemia. Study-wide background: Sorted CD4+ and CD8+ cells yielded DNA averaging approximately 3.4 ug.

The sample holds many counts of this clonotype. The antigen is unknown. The TCR beta profiling, which covered VDJ combination and CDR3 sequence, was carried out using genomic DNA as the template. TCRdb fed the reads into MiXCR, producing one record per CDR3 protein. The sample contains some 150,000 distinct CDR3 sequences, around 41% of which appear only once. Study conclusions and caveats: Patients were compared with controls for CD8+ Simpson's diversity, and no significant difference emerged. Patients had roughly 29 CD8+ CDR3 sequences in common with controls (the shared set).

The CDR3 is 13 residues long. Germline V gives CDR1 SGDLS, CDR2 YYNGEE. With V trimmed by 5 bases and J by 1 base, 2 bases remained unmatched. This TCR derives from a human donor in good health, serving as a control. V gene TRBV9 combines with J gene TRBJ1-1; 7 bases are shared with TRBD1. The sequencing sample was made of sorted CD4+, CD8+, or CD8+CD57+ T cells (not recorded which) from PBMCs. CDR3 sequence: CASSRTGNTEAFF. The CDR3 nucleotides are TGTGCCAGCAGTAGGACAGGGAACACTGAAGCTTTCTTT. The full variable domain, its missing parts supplied by reference TRBV9 and TRBJ1-1, is DSGVTQTPKHLITATGQRVTLRCSPRSGDLSVYWYQQSLDQGLQFLIQYYNGEERAKGNILERFSAQQFPDLHSELNLSSLELGDSALYFCASSRTGNTEAFFGQGTRLTVV.